This T cell receptor (beta chain) was observed in a study of blood T cell repertoires in COVID-19 (TCRdb year 2020). In the study overall: The collaborator samples originated in the United States, Italy and Spain and spanned the acute and convalescent phases of COVID-19. The sample metadata nearly always contained a de-identified subject ID, COVID-19 status, age in years and sex. Where available, HLA class I and class II types were obtained from metadata supplied by the sample provider rather than from assay-based typing. The repertoires were released in a freely available public database meant as a resource for research on the immune response to SARS-CoV-2. Samples came from the ongoing ImmuneRACE study (first 160 participants) plus 1,254 subjects from 6 global collaborators. The material from the prospective study consisted of cDNA or gDNA derived from T cells, B-cell-depleted T cells, or PBMCs. Subjects who had been exposed to COVID-19, were actively infected with it, or had recovered from it provided the deeply sampled blood TCRbeta repertoires that made up the dataset. What the study reported, not specific to this receptor: Clinical and demographic metadata were provided uncurated, with the amount varying by source and participant.

Its CDR3 holds 12 amino acids, cysteine through phenylalanine. The read is trimmed to its CDR3 DNA, 36 bases read in frame from base 1. V ends up 9 bases short and J 6 bases short, with an unmatched junction base count of 3. Via the germline V gene, CDR1 is ENHRY and CDR2 SYGVKD. The immunoSEQ Assay, a bias-controlled multiplex PCR, was used to amplify TCRbeta CDR3 regions from genomic DNA. In the source study's methods: The number of nucleated cells in each sample was estimated from the amplification of reference gene primers within the assay. To quantify the absolute abundance of each unique TCRbeta CDR3 rearrangement, sequence reads were collapsed and filtered. For each sample, productive Simpson clonality was calculated as the square root of Simpson's diversity index over productive rearrangements. In its TCRdb copy, this immuneACCESS table keeps in-frame sequences only and misses some clones. Where compared with another copy, unresolved V genes explain less than half of these, and the others have no known cause. V, J and clone size derive from that table, while D and trimming were established from the DNA sequence. For this sample the table gives 100,000 to 150,000 clones, of which around 86% were detected only once. Roughly 2.5% of the sample comes from the top ten.

The collaborating institutions used their own protocols to collect whole blood in K2EDTA tubes. Collaborator samples were shipped for TCRbeta analysis as frozen whole blood, isolated PBMCs, or DNA extracted from either sample type. This clone was counted a single time. It lacks a known antigen. There are no base qualities to consult, and no much larger clone falls within one base. The chain is made from TRBV10-3 and TRBJ2-7; 12 nucleotides in the junction match TRBD1. The sequence was obtained from a man over 45 with active COVID-19. The sequenced sample was peripheral blood. The DNA is as follows: TGTGCCATAAGGGACAGGGGGCTCGAGCAGTACTTC. Its protein reads: CAIRDRGLEQYF.